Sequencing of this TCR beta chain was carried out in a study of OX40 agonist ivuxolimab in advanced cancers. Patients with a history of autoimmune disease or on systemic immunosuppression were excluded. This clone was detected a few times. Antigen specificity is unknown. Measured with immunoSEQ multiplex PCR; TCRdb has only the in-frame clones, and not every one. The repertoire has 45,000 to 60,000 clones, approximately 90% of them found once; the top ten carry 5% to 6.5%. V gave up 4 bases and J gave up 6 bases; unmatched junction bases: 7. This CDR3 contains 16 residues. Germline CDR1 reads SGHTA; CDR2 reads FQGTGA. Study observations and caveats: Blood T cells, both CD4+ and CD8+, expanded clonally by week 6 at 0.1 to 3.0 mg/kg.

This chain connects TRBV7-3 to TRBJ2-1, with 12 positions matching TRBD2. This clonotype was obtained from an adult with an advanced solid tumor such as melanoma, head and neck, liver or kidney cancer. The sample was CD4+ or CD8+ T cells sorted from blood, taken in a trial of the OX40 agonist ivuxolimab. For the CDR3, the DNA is TGTGCCAGCAGCTATCTAGCGGGAGGGCCTGGCAATGAGCAGTTCTTC. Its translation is CASSYLAGGPGNEQFF.